This T cell receptor (beta chain) is drawn from a study of PD-1 blockade in classical Hodgkin lymphoma. Study as a whole: Nivolumab 3 mg/kg was given intravenously every 2 weeks.

Every patient relapsed after autologous stem cell transplantation, and brentuximab vedotin exposure varied. From germline, CDR1 is LNHDA and CDR2 SQIVND (reference sequence). CDR3 length: 14 residues. The germline V and J ends were trimmed by 0 bases and 0 bases, with 5 bases remaining between them. Sequenced by immunoSEQ multiplex PCR; TCRdb stores in-frame clones only, minus some. The sample has 98,000 or so clones, about 88% seen once. The V gene is TRBV19, the J gene TRBJ1-1; no clear D. The sample was peripheral blood mononuclear cells (PBMCs), taken before the second cycle of nivolumab. The TCR sequence derives from a human donor with classical Hodgkin lymphoma. The CDR3 is CASSIDIMNTEAFF. In DNA, the CDR3 is TGTGCCAGTAGTATAGATATCATGAACACTGAAGCTTTCTTT. Filled out from reference TRBV19 and TRBJ1-1, the complete variable domain reads DGGITQSPKYLFRKEGQNVTLSCEQNLNHDAMYWYRQDPGQGLRLIYYSQIVNDFQKGDIAEGYSVSREKKESFPLTVTSAQKNPTAFYLCASSIDIMNTEAFFGQGTRLTVV.